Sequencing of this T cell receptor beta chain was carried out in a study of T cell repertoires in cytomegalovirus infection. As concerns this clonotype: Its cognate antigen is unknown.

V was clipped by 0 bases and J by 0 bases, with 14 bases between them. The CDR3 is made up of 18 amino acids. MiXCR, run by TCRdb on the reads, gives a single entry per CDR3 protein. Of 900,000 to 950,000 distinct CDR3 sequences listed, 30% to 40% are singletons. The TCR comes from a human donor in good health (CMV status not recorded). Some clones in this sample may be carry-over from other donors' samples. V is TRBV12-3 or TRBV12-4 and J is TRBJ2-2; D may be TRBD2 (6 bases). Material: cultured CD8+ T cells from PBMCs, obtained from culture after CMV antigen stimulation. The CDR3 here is CASSLAESGFSNTGELFF. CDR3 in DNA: TGTGCCAGCAGTTTAGCAGAGAGCGGGTTTTCGAACACCGGGGAGCTGTTTTTT.